These T cell receptor beta chains were read from a single sample in a study of blood T cell repertoires in COVID-19. Assay: immunoSEQ multiplex PCR; the TCRdb copy retains only in-frame clones and omits some. The profile shows some 240,000 clones, more than 65% of them singletons. Sequencing input: PBMCs or T cells enriched from blood (not recorded which). These TCRs come from a man aged 50-60 years who had recovered from COVID-19. Both conserved end residues are part of each CDR3. D genes are given only for firm matches. Clone size is stated in some rows and not others, as once, few, many or a class when expanded.

length	D	size	V	J	CDR3	DNA
12	TRBD2	NA	TRBV2	TRBJ2-5	CASSGGGETQYF	TGTGCCAGCAGCGGCGGGGGTGAGACCCAGTACTTC
18	TRBD2	many	TRBV4-3	TRBJ2-5	CASSQDHATSGPRETQYF	TGCGCCAGCAGCCAAGATCATGCGACTAGCGGACCCAGGGAGACCCAGTACTTC
14	TRBD1	NA	TRBV5-6	TRBJ1-1	CASSFGQGHTEAFF	TGTGCCAGCAGCTTTGGACAGGGACACACTGAAGCTTTCTTT
15	TRBD2	NA	TRBV6-5	TRBJ2-5	CASSLVRGALETQYF	TGTGCCAGCAGCCTCGTGCGGGGGGCGTTGGAGACCCAGTACTTC
12	NA	NA	TRBV12-3/TRBV12-4	TRBJ2-2	CASSPGTGELFF	TGTGCCAGCAGTCCGGGCACCGGGGAGCTGTTTTTT
17	NA	NA	TRBV19	TRBJ1-2	CASRQGAGLVKDYGYTF	TGTGCCAGTAGGCAAGGGGCAGGGTTGGTGAAAGACTATGGCTACACCTTC
15	TRBD1	NA	TRBV5-4	TRBJ1-4	CASSTQGEWVEKLFF	TGTGCCAGCAGCACACAGGGGGAGTGGGTTGAAAAACTGTTTTTT
12	NA	NA	TRBV7-7	TRBJ2-5	CASRGGQETQYF	TGTGCTAGCAGGGGGGGTCAAGAGACCCAGTACTTC
14	NA	NA	TRBV3-1/TRBV3-2	TRBJ1-1	CASRDAGFNTEAFF	TGTGCCAGCAGAGATGCAGGGTTTAACACTGAAGCTTTCTTT
13	NA	NA	TRBV5-1	TRBJ2-1	CASSPGVDNEQFF	TGCGCCAGCAGCCCGGGGGTAGACAATGAGCAGTTCTTC
13	NA	NA	TRBV7-9	TRBJ1-3	CASSLATGNTIYF	TGTGCCAGCAGCTTAGCGACAGGAAACACCATATATTTT
14	NA	NA	TRBV7-3	TRBJ2-1	CASSQSGRGGEQFF	TGTGCCAGCAGTCAATCGGGTCGGGGAGGTGAGCAGTTCTTC
14	TRBD1	NA	TRBV29-1	TRBJ2-2	CSVAGTGGSGELFF	TGCAGCGTCGCCGGGACAGGGGGTTCCGGGGAGCTGTTTTTT
15	NA	once	TRBV7-9	TRBJ2-7	CASHNVWDTNYEQYF	TGTGCCAGCCACAACGTTTGGGACACTAACTACGAGCAGTACTTC
16	NA	few	TRBV9	TRBJ1-6	CASSLTPDGGNSPLHF	TGTGCCAGCAGCCTCACCCCAGACGGAGGCAATTCACCCCTCCACTTT
11	NA	NA	TRBV5-1	TRBJ1-2	CASSSQDGYTF	TGCGCCAGCAGCAGTCAGGATGGCTACACCTTC
12	NA	NA	TRBV7-6	TRBJ2-7	CASSDDIYEQYF	TGTGCCAGCAGCGATGACATTTACGAGCAGTACTTC
14	NA	NA	TRBV28	TRBJ1-5	CASSLNWAVSSQHF	TGTGCCAGCAGTTTAAACTGGGCAGTTTCTTCCCAGCATTTT
14	TRBD2	NA	TRBV6-5	TRBJ2-2	CASSYGGSGRELFF	TGTGCCAGCAGTTACGGCGGGAGTGGAAGGGAGCTGTTTTTT
14	NA	NA	TRBV9	TRBJ2-5	CASSAGGLEETQYF	TGTGCCAGCAGCGCCGGGGGGCTGGAAGAGACCCAGTACTTC
15	TRBD2	once	TRBV4-2	TRBJ2-5	CASSQASGNQETQYF	TGTGCCAGCAGCCAAGCTAGCGGGAATCAAGAGACCCAGTACTTC
13	NA	NA	TRBV2	TRBJ2-1	CASTEGQKNEQFF	TGTGCCAGCACGGAGGGACAGAAAAATGAGCAGTTCTTC
15	NA	NA	TRBV6-5	TRBJ1-2	CASSYRGLDYYGYTF	TGTGCCAGCAGTTACAGAGGGTTAGACTACTATGGCTACACCTTC
14	TRBD1	NA	TRBV5-6	TRBJ2-3	CASSLQGATDTQYF	TGTGCCAGCAGCTTGCAGGGGGCAACAGATACGCAGTATTTT
13	NA	NA	TRBV6-6	TRBJ1-2	CASTVGQFHGYTF	TGTGCCAGCACCGTTGGACAGTTTCATGGCTACACCTTC
13	NA	NA	TRBV19	TRBJ1-5	CASMQGFNQPQHF	TGTGCCAGTATGCAGGGATTCAATCAGCCCCAGCATTTT
13	NA	once	TRBV5-1	TRBJ1-2	CASSPGRLFGYTF	TGCGCCAGCAGCCCAGGTCGATTATTTGGCTACACCTTC
16	TRBD2	few	TRBV7-2	TRBJ2-7	CASSLGSGRSSYEQYF	TGTGCCAGCAGCTTAGGGAGCGGGAGGAGCTCCTACGAGCAGTACTTC
12	NA	NA	TRBV6-5	TRBJ2-7	CASSRGNYEQYF	TGTGCCAGCAGTAGGGGGAACTACGAGCAGTACTTC
14	NA	NA	TRBV25-1	TRBJ1-5	CASSEPGDNQPQHF	TGTGCCAGCAGTGAGCCAGGTGACAATCAGCCCCAGCATTTT
12	NA	NA	TRBV29-1	TRBJ2-2	CSSFTWTGELFF	TGCAGTTCGTTCACATGGACCGGGGAGCTGTTTTTT
12	NA	NA	TRBV7-9	TRBJ1-2	CASSSNYYGYTF	TGTGCCAGCAGCTCTAACTACTATGGCTACACCTTC
16	TRBD2	many	TRBV28	TRBJ2-5	CASSLGGGSGYSTQYF	TGTGCCAGCAGTTTGGGTGGGGGTAGCGGGTACAGCACCCAGTACTTC
14	NA	NA	TRBV3-1/TRBV3-2	TRBJ2-1	CASSQDLLVNEQFF	TGTGCCAGCAGCCAAGATCTTCTAGTCAATGAGCAGTTCTTC
14	TRBD1	NA	TRBV10-3	TRBJ2-5	CAISAYSGGETQYF	TGTGCCATCAGTGCCTATTCAGGGGGAGAGACCCAGTACTTC